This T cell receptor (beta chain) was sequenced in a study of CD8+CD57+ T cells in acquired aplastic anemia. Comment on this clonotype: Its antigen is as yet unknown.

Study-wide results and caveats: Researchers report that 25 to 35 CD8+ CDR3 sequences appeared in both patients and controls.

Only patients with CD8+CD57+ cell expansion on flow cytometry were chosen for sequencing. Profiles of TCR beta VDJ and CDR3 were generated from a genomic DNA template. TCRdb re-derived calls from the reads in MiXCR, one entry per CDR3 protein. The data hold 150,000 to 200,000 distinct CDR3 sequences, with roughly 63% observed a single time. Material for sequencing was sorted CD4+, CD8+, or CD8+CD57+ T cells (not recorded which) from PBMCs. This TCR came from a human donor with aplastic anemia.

CDR3 amino acids: CATSDSPGTGRYF. The CDR3 nucleotides read TGTGCCACCAGTGATTCACCCGGGACAGGGCGGTACTTC. The V gene is TRBV24-1, the J gene TRBJ2-7; 9 positions match TRBD1. This CDR3 spans 13 amino acids. V lost 2 bases, J lost 12 bases, and 7 bases stayed unmatched. CDR1 is KGHDR and CDR2 is SFDVKD in the germline V gene.